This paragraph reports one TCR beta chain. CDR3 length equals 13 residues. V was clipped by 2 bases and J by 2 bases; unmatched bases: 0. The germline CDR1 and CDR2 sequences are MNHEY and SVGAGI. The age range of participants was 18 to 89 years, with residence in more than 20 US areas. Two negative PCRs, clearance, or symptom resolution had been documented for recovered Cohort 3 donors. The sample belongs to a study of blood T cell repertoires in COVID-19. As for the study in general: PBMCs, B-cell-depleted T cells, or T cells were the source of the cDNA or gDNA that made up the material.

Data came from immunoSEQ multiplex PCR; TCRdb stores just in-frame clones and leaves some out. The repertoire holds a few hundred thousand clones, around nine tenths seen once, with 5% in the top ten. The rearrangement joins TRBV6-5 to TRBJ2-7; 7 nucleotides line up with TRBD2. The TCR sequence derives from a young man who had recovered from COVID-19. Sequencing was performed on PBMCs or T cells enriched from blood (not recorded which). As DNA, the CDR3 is TGTGCCAGCAGTTACGCGGGGGCCTACGAGCAGTACTTC. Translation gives CASSYAGAYEQYF.